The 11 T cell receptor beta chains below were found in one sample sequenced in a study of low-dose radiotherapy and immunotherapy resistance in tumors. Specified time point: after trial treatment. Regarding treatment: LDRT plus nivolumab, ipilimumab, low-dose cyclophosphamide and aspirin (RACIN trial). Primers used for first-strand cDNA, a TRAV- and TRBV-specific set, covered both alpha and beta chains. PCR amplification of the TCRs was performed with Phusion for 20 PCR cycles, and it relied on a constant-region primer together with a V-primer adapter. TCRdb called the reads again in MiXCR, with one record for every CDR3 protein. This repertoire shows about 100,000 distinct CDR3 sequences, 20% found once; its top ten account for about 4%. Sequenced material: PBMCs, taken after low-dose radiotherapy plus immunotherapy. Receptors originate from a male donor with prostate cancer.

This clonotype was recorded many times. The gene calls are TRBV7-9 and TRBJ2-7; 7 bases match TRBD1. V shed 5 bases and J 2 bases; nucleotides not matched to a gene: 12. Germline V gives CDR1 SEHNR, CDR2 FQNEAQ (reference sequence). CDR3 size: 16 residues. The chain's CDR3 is CASSHRQGPGPYEQYF. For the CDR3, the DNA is TGTGCCAGCAGCCACCGACAGGGCCCGGGGCCCTACGAGCAGTACTTC.

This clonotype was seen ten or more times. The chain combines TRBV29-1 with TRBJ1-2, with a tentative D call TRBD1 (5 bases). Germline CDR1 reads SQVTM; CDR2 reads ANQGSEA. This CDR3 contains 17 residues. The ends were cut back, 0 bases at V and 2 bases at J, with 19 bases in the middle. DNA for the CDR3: TGCAGCGTTGAAGATTTGGGGCGACCCGCCGACAACTATGGCTACACCTTC. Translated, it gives CSVEDLGRPADNYGYTF.

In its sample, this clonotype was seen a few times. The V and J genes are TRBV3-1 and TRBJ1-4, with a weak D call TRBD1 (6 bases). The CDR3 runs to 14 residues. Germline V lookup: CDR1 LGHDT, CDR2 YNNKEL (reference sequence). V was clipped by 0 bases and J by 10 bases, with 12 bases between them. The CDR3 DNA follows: TGTGCCAGCAGCCAAGATATGGGGGGCGGAAAACTGTTTTTT. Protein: CASSQDMGGGKLFF.

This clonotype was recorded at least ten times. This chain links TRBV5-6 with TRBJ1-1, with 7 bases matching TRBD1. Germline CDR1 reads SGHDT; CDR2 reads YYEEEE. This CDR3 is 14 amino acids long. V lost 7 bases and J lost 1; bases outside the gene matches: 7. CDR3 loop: CASGQGQPNTEAFF. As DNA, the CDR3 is TGTGCCAGCGGCCAGGGACAGCCGAACACTGAAGCTTTCTTT.

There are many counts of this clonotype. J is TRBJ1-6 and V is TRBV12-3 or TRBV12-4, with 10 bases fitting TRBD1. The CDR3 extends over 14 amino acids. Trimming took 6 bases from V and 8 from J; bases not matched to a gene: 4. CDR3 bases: TGTGCCAGCAGCGCCGGGACAGGGGATTCACCCCTCCACTTT. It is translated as CASSAGTGDSPLHF.

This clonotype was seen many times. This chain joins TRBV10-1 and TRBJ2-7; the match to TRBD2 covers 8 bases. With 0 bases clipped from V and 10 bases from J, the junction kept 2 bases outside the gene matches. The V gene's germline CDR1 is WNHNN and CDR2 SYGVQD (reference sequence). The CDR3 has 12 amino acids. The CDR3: CASSESGTRQYF. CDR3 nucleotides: TGCGCCAGCAGTGAGTCGGGGACTAGACAGTACTTC.

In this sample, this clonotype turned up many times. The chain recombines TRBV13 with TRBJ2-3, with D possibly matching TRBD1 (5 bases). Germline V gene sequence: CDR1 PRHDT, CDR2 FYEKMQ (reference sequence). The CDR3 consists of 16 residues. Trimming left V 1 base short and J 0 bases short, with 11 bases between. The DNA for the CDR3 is TGTGCCAGCAGCTTAGCAGGGCTCCCTAGCACAGATACGCAGTATTTT. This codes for CASSLAGLPSTDTQYF.

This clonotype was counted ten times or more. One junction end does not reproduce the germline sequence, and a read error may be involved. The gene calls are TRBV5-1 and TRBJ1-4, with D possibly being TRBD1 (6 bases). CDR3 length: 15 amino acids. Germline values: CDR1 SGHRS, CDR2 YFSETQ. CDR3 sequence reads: CASSLRGGWGEKLFF. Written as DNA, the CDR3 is TGTGCCAGCAGCTTGCGGGGGGGCTGGGGTGAAAAACTGTTTTTT.

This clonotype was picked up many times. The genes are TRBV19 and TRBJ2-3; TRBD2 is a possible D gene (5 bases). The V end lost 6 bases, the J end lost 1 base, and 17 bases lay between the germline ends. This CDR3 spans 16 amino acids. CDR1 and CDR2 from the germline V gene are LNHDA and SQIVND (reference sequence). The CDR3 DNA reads TGTGCCAGTAGCCCGGACCCGAGGGATCGCACAGATACGCAGTATTTT. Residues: CASSPDPRDRTDTQYF.

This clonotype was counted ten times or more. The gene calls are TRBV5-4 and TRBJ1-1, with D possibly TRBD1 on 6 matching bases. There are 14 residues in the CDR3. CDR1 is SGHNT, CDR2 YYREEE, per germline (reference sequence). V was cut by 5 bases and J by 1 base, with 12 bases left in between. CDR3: CASRYDRPNTEAFF. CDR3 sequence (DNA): TGTGCCAGCAGGTATGACAGGCCGAACACTGAAGCTTTCTTT.

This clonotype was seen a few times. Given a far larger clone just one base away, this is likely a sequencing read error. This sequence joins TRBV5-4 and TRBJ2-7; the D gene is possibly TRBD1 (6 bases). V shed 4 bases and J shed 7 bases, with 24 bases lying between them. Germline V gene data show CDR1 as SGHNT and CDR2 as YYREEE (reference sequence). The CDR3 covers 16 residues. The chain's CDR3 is CASSRGGGADHNEQYF. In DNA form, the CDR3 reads TGTGCCAGCAGCCGGGGTGGGGGCGCGGACCACAATGAGCAGTACTTC.